This T cell receptor (beta chain) was identified during a study of T cell changes during pregnancy in multiple sclerosis. The protocol was immunoSEQ multiplex PCR, while the TCRdb copy is restricted to in-frame clones and leaves out a portion. The profile shows about 60,000 clones, approximately 94% of them singletons. There are 15 residues in the CDR3. CDR1 and CDR2 from the germline V gene are SGHDN and FVKESK. V trimming: 4 bases; J trimming: 5 bases; junction bases outside the gene matches: 8. The chain carries TRBV14 and TRBJ2-5, with 9 bases fitting TRBD1. The sample in question was CD8+ T cells from peripheral blood mononuclear cells, obtained in the second trimester of pregnancy. The receptor was derived from a female donor with multiple sclerosis, enrolled in a pregnancy study. The CDR3 reads CASSRYRGRTETQYF. The DNA for the CDR3 is TGTGCCAGCAGCCGTTACAGGGGGCGCACGGAGACCCAGTACTTC.